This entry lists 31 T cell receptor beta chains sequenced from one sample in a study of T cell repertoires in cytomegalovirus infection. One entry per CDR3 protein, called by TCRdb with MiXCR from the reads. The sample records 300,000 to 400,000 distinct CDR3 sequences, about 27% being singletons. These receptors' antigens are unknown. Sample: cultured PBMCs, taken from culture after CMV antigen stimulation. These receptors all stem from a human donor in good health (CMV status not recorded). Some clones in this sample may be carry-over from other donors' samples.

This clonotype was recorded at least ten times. This CDR3 reads CASSAWEGTDTQYF. As DNA, the CDR3 is TGTGCCAGCAGTGCGTGGGAGGGCACAGATACGCAGTATTTT. V and J are TRBV6-1 and TRBJ2-3; a possible D gene is TRBD2 (6 bases). Trimming took 4 bases from V and 1 from J, leaving 9 bases between them. CDR3 length: 14 residues. Per the germline V gene, CDR1 is MNHNS and CDR2 is SASEGT.

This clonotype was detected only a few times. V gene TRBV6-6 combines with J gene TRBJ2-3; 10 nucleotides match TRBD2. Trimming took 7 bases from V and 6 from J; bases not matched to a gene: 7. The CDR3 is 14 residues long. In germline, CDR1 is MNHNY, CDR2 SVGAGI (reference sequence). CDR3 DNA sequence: TGTGCCAGCATGAGGACTAGCGGAGACGATACGCAGTATTTT. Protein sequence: CASMRTSGDDTQYF.

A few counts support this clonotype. DNA for the CDR3: TGCAGTGCTAGAGATCTCGTCTCCCCCCAGGGAAATGAAAAACTGTTTTTT. The encoded protein is CSARDLVSPQGNEKLFF. This rearrangement joins TRBV20-1 to TRBJ1-4, with D possibly matching TRBD1 (5 bases). CDR1 is DFQATT, CDR2 SNEGSKA, per germline (reference sequence). There are 17 residues in the CDR3. Trimming took 0 bases from V and 5 from J, leaving 19 bases between them.

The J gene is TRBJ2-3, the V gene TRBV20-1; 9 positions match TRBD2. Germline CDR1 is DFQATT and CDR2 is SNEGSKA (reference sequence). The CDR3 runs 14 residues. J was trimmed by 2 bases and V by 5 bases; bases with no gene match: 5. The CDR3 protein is CSARSGGLTDTQYF. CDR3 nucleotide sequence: TGCAGTGCTCGGAGCGGGGGGCTCACAGATACGCAGTATTTT.

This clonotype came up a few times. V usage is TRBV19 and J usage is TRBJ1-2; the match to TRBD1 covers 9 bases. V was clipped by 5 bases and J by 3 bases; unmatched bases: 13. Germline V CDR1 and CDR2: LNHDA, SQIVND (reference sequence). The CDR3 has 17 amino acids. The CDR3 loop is CASSAGTGRESDYGYTF. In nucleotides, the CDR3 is TGTGCCAGTAGTGCCGGGACAGGGAGAGAAAGTGACTATGGCTACACCTTC. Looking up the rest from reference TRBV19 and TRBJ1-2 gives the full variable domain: DGGITQSPKYLFRKEGQNVTLSCEQNLNHDAMYWYRQDPGQGLRLIYYSQIVNDFQKGDIAEGYSVSREKKESFPLTVTSAQKNPTAFYLCASSAGTGRESDYGYTFGSGTRLTVV.

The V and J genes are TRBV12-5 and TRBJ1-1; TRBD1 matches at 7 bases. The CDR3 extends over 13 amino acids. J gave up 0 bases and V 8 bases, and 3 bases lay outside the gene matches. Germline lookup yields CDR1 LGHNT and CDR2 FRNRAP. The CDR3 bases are TGTGCTAGTACAGGGGACTTGAACACTGAAGCTTTCTTT. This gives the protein CASTGDLNTEAFF.

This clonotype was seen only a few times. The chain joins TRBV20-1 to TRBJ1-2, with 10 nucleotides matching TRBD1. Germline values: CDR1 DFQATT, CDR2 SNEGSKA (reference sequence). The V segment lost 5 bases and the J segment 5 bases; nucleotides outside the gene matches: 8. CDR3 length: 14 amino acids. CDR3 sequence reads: CSAPRTGGTYGYTF. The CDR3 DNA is TGCAGTGCTCCCAGGACAGGGGGGACTTATGGCTACACCTTC.

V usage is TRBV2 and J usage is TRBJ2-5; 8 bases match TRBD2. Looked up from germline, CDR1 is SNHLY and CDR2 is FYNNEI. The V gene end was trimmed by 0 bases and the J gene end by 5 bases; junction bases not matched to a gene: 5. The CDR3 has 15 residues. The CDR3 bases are TGTGCCAGCAGTGAAGCGCAGACTAGCGAGGAGACCCAGTACTTC. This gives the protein CASSEAQTSEETQYF. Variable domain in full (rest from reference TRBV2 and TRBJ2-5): EPEVTQTPSHQVTQMGQEVILRCVPISNHLYFYWYRQILGQKVEFLVSFYNNEISEKSEIFDDQFSVERPDGSNFTLKIRSTKLEDSAMYFCASSEAQTSEETQYFGPGTRLLVL.

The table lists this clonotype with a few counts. As DNA, the CDR3 is TGTGCCAGCAGCCAAGATCGGAGCGGGTCCTACAATGAGCAGTTCTTC. The encoded protein is CASSQDRSGSYNEQFF. The chain is built from TRBV4-2 and TRBJ2-1, with D maybe TRBD2 (6 bases). The V gene lost 0 bases and the J gene lost 1 base, with 10 bases spanning the gap. The CDR3 totals 16 residues. Germline V gives CDR1 LGHNA, CDR2 YNFKEQ.

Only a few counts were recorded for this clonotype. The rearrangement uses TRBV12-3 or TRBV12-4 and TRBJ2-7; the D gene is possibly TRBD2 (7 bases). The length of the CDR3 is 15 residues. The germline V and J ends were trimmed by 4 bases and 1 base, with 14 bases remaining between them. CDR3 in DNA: TGTGCCAGCAGTTCGGAGGGGGGACTATCCTACGAGCAGTACTTC. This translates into CASSSEGGLSYEQYF.

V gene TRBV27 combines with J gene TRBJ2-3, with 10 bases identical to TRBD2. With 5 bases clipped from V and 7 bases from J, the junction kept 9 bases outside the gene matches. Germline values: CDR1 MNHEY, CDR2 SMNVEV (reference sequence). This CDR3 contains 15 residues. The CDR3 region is CASSREASGRYTQYF. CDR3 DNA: TGTGCCAGCAGTCGAGAGGCTAGCGGGAGATATACGCAGTATTTT.

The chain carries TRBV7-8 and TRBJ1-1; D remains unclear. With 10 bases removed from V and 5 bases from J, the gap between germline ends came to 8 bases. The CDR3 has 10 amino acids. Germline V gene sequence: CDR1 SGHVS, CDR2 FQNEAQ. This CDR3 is CATQLTEAFF. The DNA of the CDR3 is TGTGCCACCCAGCTGACTGAAGCTTTCTTT.

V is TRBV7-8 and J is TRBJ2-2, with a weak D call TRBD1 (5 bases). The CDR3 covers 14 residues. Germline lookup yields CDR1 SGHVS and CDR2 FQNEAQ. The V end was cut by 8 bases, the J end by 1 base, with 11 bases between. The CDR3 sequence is CASAGSVNTGELFF. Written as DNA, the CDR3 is TGTGCCAGCGCAGGGTCGGTGAACACCGGGGAGCTGTTTTTT.

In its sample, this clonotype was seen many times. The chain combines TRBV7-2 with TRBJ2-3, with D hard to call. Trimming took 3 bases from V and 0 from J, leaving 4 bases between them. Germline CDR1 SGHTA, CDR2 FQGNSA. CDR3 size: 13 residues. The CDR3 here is CASSFPSTDTQYF. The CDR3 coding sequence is TGTGCCAGCAGCTTCCCCAGCACAGATACGCAGTATTTT.

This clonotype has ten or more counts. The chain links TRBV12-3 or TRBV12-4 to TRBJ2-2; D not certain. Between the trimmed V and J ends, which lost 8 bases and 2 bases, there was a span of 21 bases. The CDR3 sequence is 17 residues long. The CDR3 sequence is CASRAKGRSSNTGELFF. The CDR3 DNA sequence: TGTGCCAGCCGTGCCAAGGGCAGATCTTCTAACACCGGGGAGCTGTTTTTT.

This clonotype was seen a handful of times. As DNA, the CDR3 is TGTGCCAGCAGCGGACCTGGACAATATGGCTACACCTTC. Amino acid sequence: CASSGPGQYGYTF. The chain combines TRBV7-9 with TRBJ1-2; D might be TRBD1 (5 bases). Trimming shortened V by 5 bases and J by 5 bases, and 12 bases separated the two germline ends. The CDR3 contains 13 residues. Germline V gene sequence: CDR1 SEHNR, CDR2 FQNEAQ (reference sequence). The whole variable domain, remainder taken from reference TRBV7-9 and TRBJ1-2, is DTGVSQNPRHKITKRGQNVTFRCDPISEHNRLYWYRQTLGQGPEFLTYFQNEAQLEKSRLLSDRFSAERPKGSFSTLEIQRTEQGDSAMYLCASSGPGQYGYTFGSGTRLTVV.

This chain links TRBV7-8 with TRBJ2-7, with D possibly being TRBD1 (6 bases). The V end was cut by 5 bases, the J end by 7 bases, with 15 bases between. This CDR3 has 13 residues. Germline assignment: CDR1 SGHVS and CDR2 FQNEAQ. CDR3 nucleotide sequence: TGTGCCAGCAGCCCAAGGGCAGGGGCTGAGCAGTACTTC. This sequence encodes CASSPRAGAEQYF.

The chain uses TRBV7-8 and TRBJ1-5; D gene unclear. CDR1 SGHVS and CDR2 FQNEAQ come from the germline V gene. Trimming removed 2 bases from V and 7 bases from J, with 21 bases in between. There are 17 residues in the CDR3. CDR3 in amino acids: CASSLRGYVGEAQPQHF. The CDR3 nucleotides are TGTGCCAGCAGCTTACGCGGATACGTTGGGGAGGCCCAGCCCCAGCATTTT.

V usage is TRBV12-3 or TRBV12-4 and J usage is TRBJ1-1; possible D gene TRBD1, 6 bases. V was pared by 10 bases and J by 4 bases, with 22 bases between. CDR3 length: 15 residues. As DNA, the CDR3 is TGTGCCACCCTCCCAGGGGCAGGGTGGGCCACTGAAGCTTTCTTT. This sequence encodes CATLPGAGWATEAFF.

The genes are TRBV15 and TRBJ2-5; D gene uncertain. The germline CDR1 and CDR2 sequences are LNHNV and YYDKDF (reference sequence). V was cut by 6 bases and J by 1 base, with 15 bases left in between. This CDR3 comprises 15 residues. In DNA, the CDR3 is TGTGCCACCAGAGAGAGATTGGGTTTCCAAGAGACCCAGTACTTC. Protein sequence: CATRERLGFQETQYF.

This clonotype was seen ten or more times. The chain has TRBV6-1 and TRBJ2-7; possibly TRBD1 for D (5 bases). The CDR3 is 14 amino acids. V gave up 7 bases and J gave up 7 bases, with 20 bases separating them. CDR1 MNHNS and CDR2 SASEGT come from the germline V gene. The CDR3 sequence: CASTPGWGSREQYF. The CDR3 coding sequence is TGTGCCAGCACTCCAGGGTGGGGTAGCCGGGAGCAGTACTTC.

CDR3 nucleotides: TGTGCCAGCAGCACCAGGAGCGCGGGGGAACTGCAAGAGACCCAGTACTTC. Translated: CASSTRSAGELQETQYF. The rearrangement links TRBV4-2 to TRBJ2-5; 7 bases agree with TRBD2. With V trimmed by 5 bases and J by 2 bases, 14 bases remained unmatched. Germline CDR1 LGHNA, CDR2 YNFKEQ. The CDR3 is 17 amino acids.

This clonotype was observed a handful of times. CDR3 sequence reads: CASSSTGTGVSGELFF. The CDR3 nucleotides are TGTGCCAGCAGCTCAACCGGGACAGGGGTCTCCGGGGAGCTGTTTTTT. The rearrangement uses TRBV7-9 and TRBJ2-2; 10 bases line up with TRBD1. This CDR3 is 16 amino acids long. V was clipped by 4 bases and J by 6 bases; unmatched bases: 8. The germline V gene encodes CDR1 SEHNR and CDR2 FQNEAQ (reference sequence).

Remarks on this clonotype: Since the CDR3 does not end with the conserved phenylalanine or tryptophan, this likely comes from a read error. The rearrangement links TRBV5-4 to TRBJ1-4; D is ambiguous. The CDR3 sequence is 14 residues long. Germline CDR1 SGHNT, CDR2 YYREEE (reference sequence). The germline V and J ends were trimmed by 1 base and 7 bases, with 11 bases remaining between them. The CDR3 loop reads CASSLKGPFEKLFY. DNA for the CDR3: TGTGCCAGCAGCTTGAAAGGGCCATTTGAAAAACTGTTTTAT.

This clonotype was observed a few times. The CDR3 bases are TGTGCCAGCAGTTTTATGTCTAGCGGAGACAATGAGCAGTTCTTC. It specifies CASSFMSSGDNEQFF. V gene TRBV12-3 or TRBV12-4 combines with J gene TRBJ2-1; TRBD2 matches at 7 bases. This CDR3 comprises 15 residues. After removal of 3 bases from V and 5 bases from J, the junction contained 7 bases not matched to a gene.

CDR3 sequence: CASSQGVRDGYTF. Here the CDR3 DNA reads TGTGCCAGCAGTCAGGGCGTTCGGGATGGCTACACCTTC. V and J are TRBV7-8 and TRBJ1-2; a possible D gene is TRBD1 (5 bases). V lost 6 bases, J lost 6 bases, and 14 bases lay in between. The CDR3 sequence is 13 residues long. Germline CDR1 SGHVS, CDR2 FQNEAQ.

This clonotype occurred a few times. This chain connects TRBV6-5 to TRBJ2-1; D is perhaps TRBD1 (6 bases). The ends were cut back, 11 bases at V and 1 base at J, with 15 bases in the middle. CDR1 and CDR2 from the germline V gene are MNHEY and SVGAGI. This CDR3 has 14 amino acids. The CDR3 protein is CAATSGTSYNEQFF. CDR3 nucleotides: TGTGCCGCAACCTCCGGGACATCCTACAATGAGCAGTTCTTC.

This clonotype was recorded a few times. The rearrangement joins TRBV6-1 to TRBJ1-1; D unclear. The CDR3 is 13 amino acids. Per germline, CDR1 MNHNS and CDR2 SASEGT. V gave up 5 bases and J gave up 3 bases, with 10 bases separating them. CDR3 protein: CASSYSFDTEAFF. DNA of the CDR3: TGTGCCAGCAGTTACTCCTTTGACACTGAAGCTTTCTTT.

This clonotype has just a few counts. CDR3 sequence reads: CASSLSWENSPLHF. CDR3 bases: TGTGCCAGCAGTTTAAGTTGGGAAAATTCACCCCTCCACTTT. The chain carries TRBV12-3 or TRBV12-4 and TRBJ1-6; no clear D gene. The CDR3 extends over 14 amino acids. The V gene lost 2 bases and the J gene lost 7 bases, with 9 bases spanning the gap.

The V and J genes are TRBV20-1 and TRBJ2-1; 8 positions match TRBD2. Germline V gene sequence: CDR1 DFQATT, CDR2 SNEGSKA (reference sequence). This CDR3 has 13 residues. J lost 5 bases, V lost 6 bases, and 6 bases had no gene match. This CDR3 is CSATAGGHNEQFF. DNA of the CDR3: TGCAGTGCAACCGCGGGAGGACACAATGAGCAGTTCTTC.

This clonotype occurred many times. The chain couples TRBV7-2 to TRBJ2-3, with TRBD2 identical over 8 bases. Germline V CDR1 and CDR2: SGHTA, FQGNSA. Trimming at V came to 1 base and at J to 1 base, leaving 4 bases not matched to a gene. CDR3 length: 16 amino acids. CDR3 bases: TGTGCCAGCAGCTTAGTACCAGCGGGGGGCACAGATACGCAGTATTTT. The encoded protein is CASSLVPAGGTDTQYF.